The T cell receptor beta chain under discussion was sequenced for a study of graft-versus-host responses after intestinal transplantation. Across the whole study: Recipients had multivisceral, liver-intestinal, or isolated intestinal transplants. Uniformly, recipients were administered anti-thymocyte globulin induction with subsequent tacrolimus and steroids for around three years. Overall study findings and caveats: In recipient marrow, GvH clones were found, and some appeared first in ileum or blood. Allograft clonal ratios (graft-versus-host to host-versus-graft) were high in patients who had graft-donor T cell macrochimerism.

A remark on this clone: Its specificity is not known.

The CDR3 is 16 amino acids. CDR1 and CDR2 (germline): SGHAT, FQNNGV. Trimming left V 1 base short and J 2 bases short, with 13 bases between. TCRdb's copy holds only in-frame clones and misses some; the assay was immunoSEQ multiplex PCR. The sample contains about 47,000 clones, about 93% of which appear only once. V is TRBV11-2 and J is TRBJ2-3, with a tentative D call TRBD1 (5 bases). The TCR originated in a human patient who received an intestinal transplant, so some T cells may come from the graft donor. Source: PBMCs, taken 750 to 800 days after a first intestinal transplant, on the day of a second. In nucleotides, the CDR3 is TGTGCCAGCAGCTTAGGACAGTATCGGATCACAGATACGCAGTATTTT. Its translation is CASSLGQYRITDTQYF.